This is a list of T cell receptor beta chains from one sample in a study of beta chain features in type 1 diabetes. Libraries were prepared by immunoSEQ multiplex PCR; TCRdb keeps only in-frame clonotypes and omits some of them. Altogether 50,000 to 55,000 clones are present, about 60% being singletons, with the ten largest covering roughly 0.3%. The sample taken for sequencing was stem cell memory CD4+ T cells from blood. The origin of the receptors is a woman aged 30 to 39 with type 1 diabetes. The CDR3 runs from the conserved cysteine through the conserved F or W. A D gene is named only where the DNA matches it firmly. The listing skips clone size in some rows; elsewhere it reads once, few, many or a size class.

D: TRBD2
J: TRBJ2-5
size: NA
V: TRBV6-5
DNA: TGTGCCAGCAGTTACGCGACTAGCGGAGAGACCCAGTACTTC
CDR3: CASSYATSGETQYF

D: NA
J: TRBJ2-3
size: NA
V: TRBV14
DNA: TGTGCCAGCAGCCCGGGACTCTATACGCAGTATTTT
CDR3: CASSPGLYTQYF

D: TRBD2
J: TRBJ2-1
size: NA
V: TRBV9
DNA: TGTGCCAGCAGCCCAGGACTAGCGGAGGACTCCTACAATGAGCAGTTCTTC
CDR3: CASSPGLAEDSYNEQFF

D: NA
J: TRBJ1-2
size: NA
V: TRBV6-6
DNA: TGTGCCGGCGCCACGGGGGGAACCGGCTATGGCTACACCTTC
CDR3: CAGATGGTGYGYTF

D: TRBD1
J: TRBJ1-5
size: few
V: TRBV27
DNA: TGTGCCAGCAGTTTATCTATTAGGGCAGGGGGCGATCAGCCCCAGCATTTT
CDR3: CASSLSIRAGGDQPQHF

D: NA
J: TRBJ2-4
size: few
V: TRBV6-5
DNA: TGTGCCAGCAGTTCCTCTCTGAGTCCAGCCAAAAACATTCAGTACTTC
CDR3: CASSSSLSPAKNIQYF

D: TRBD2
J: TRBJ2-7
size: NA
V: TRBV4-1
DNA: TGCGCCAGCAGCCAACCAACTAGCGAGAAAGCCTACGAGCAGTACTTC
CDR3: CASSQPTSEKAYEQYF

D: NA
J: TRBJ1-3
size: NA
V: TRBV7-8
DNA: TGTGCCAGCAGCACCGGGGGGCGAGACTCTGGAAACACCATATATTTT
CDR3: CASSTGGRDSGNTIYF

D: NA
J: TRBJ1-2
size: NA
V: TRBV5-1
DNA: TGCGCCAGCAGCTTATTGGACACCGCTAACTATGGCTACACCTTC
CDR3: CASSLLDTANYGYTF

D: NA
J: TRBJ2-1
size: NA
V: TRBV29-1
DNA: TGCAGCGTTGAAGAACTAGCAGGATCCTACAATGAGCAGTTCTTC
CDR3: CSVEELAGSYNEQFF

D: TRBD2
J: TRBJ2-3
size: NA
V: TRBV4-2
DNA: TGTGCCAGCAGCCAAGAAGTCCTAGCGGGAGAGGATACGCAGTATTTT
CDR3: CASSQEVLAGEDTQYF

D: NA
J: TRBJ1-1
size: once
V: TRBV2
DNA: TGTGCCAGCAGTGCGCCATACCCGGACACCCTCACTGAAGCTTTCTTT
CDR3: CASSAPYPDTLTEAFF

D: NA
J: TRBJ1-5
size: NA
V: TRBV18
DNA: TGTGCCAGCTCAAAAGGAGTAGAACTCAATCAGCCCCAGCATTTT
CDR3: CASSKGVELNQPQHF

D: NA
J: TRBJ2-4
size: few
V: TRBV11-2
DNA: TGTGCCAGCGAGCGTGGAGCCAAAAACATTCAGTACTTC
CDR3: CASERGAKNIQYF

D: NA
J: TRBJ1-1
size: NA
V: TRBV10-1
DNA: TGCGCCACCCACCAGGGCAGGGTCACTGAAGCTTTCTTT
CDR3: CATHQGRVTEAFF

D: NA
J: TRBJ1-1
size: NA
V: TRBV4-1
DNA: TGCGCCAGCAGCCAAATTTGGGGAGGGAACACTGAAGCTTTCTTT
CDR3: CASSQIWGGNTEAFF

D: NA
J: TRBJ2-7
size: few
V: TRBV21-1
DNA: TGTGCCAGCAGCAAGGGGTTAGGGGCCTACGAGCAGTACTTC
CDR3: CASSKGLGAYEQYF

D: NA
J: TRBJ1-5
size: few
V: TRBV30
DNA: TGTGCCTGGAGTCTTGGGGGGAATCAGCCCCAGCATTTT
CDR3: CAWSLGGNQPQHF

D: NA
J: TRBJ1-1
size: NA
V: TRBV27
DNA: TGTGCCAGCAGTTCGGTGGGGGCAGGGAGCAATGAAGCTTTCTTT
CDR3: CASSSVGAGSNEAFF

D: TRBD1
J: TRBJ2-3
size: NA
V: TRBV5-1
DNA: TGCGCCAGCAGCTACACAGGACAGGGCGCAGATACGCAGTATTTT
CDR3: CASSYTGQGADTQYF

D: TRBD2
J: TRBJ2-7
size: NA
V: TRBV2
DNA: TGTGCCAGCAGGCTAGCGGTCTACGAGCAGTACTTC
CDR3: CASRLAVYEQYF

D: TRBD2
J: TRBJ2-1
size: NA
V: TRBV18
DNA: TGTGCCAGCTCCCTAGCGGGGTACAATGAGCAGTTCTTC
CDR3: CASSLAGYNEQFF

D: TRBD1
J: TRBJ2-7
size: NA
V: TRBV28
DNA: TGTGCCAGCAGACCAGGGACAGGAGCGTACTACGAGCAGTACTTC
CDR3: CASRPGTGAYYEQYF

D: NA
J: TRBJ1-2
size: NA
V: TRBV5-1
DNA: TGCGCCAGCAGCTTGGTCCCGACTTTAGCTAACTATGGCTACACCTTC
CDR3: CASSLVPTLANYGYTF

D: NA
J: TRBJ2-3
size: NA
V: TRBV28
DNA: TGTGCCAGCTATGACGGGACACTTCGAACGCAGTATTTT
CDR3: CASYDGTLRTQYF

D: TRBD2
J: TRBJ2-7
size: NA
V: TRBV27
DNA: TGTGCCAGCAGTGTAGACGGGGGGGACTACGAGCAGTACTTC
CDR3: CASSVDGGDYEQYF

D: NA
J: TRBJ2-2
size: few
V: TRBV11-3
DNA: TGTGCCAGCAGCCCTCTCCAGGGGAACACCGGGGAGCTGTTTTTT
CDR3: CASSPLQGNTGELFF

D: TRBD2
J: TRBJ2-2
size: NA
V: TRBV7-2
DNA: TGTGCCAGCAAACTAGCGGCCCACACCGGGGAGCTGTTTTTT
CDR3: CASKLAAHTGELFF

D: TRBD1
J: TRBJ1-5
size: few
V: TRBV27
DNA: TGTGCCAGCAGTAAAATGGGACAGGGGGGAAATCAGCCCCAGCATTTT
CDR3: CASSKMGQGGNQPQHF